These T cell receptor beta chains were read from a single sample in a study of T cells in tuberculosis. The protocol was immunoSEQ multiplex PCR, while the TCRdb copy is restricted to in-frame clones and leaves out a portion. The repertoire holds roughly 30,000 clones, with roughly 90% as singletons. The material sequenced was PBMCs. These receptors originate from a donor aged 10 to 29 with latent tuberculosis or without tuberculosis infection. CDR3s include the opening cysteine and the closing phenylalanine or tryptophan. Fields, in order: V gene, J gene, CDR3 protein.

>TRBV10-3|TRBJ1-5
CAIRDREKGQPQHF
>TRBV5-6|TRBJ2-3
CASSSPAGGATDTQYF
>TRBV7-9|TRBJ1-6
CASSSGGARGQNSPLHF
>TRBV6-5|TRBJ1-4
CASTDSATNEKLFF
>TRBV7-8|TRBJ2-3
CASSLKPGLAVGDTQYF
>TRBV19|TRBJ2-3
CASSPLAGGPADTQYF
>TRBV6-6|TRBJ2-5
CASSILGGGTQYF
>TRBV15|TRBJ2-7
CATSPPGTGIYEQYF
>TRBV27|TRBJ2-1
CASSLSNSGSPYNEQFF
>TRBV18|TRBJ2-5
CASSFATRGLETQYF
>TRBV7-8|TRBJ1-2
CASSLGVGGRNYGYTF
>TRBV15|TRBJ2-7
CATSRDEGPYYEQYF
>TRBV10-3|TRBJ2-7
CAISRTGEHEQYF
>TRBV11-3|TRBJ2-7
CASSRGQGRSYEQYF
>TRBV7-2|TRBJ2-5
CASSLIQGGEETQYF
>TRBV7-2|TRBJ2-1
CASSPAAGYNEQFF
>TRBV4-3|TRBJ1-2
CASSQDAGQGVIYGYTF
>TRBV27|TRBJ2-7
CASSLGQDYEQYF
>TRBV29-1|TRBJ1-5
CSVQQYSNQPQHF
>TRBV5-1|TRBJ2-3
CASSAGLAMGDTQYF
>TRBV6-1|TRBJ1-2
CASSKGTGQGTYGYTF
>TRBV5-4|TRBJ2-4
CASSFSGWGREAAKNIQYF
>TRBV27|TRBJ2-7
CASRKGQGASEQYF
>TRBV2|TRBJ2-1
CASSDGRGARYNEQFF
>TRBV6-5|TRBJ1-5
CASSYSMGGKNQPQHF
>TRBV5-1|TRBJ1-1
CASSLEGAGTEAFF